This TCR beta chain appears in the sequencing data of a study of blood T cell repertoires in COVID-19. Across the study: The origin of the acute and convalescent COVID-19 samples was the United States, Italy and Spain.

A remark on this clone: At one end, the junction sequence differs from germline, possibly due to a read error.

The table came from immunoSEQ multiplex PCR; TCRdb's copy has only in-frame clones and leaves some out. The sample holds some 56,000 clones, around four fifths seen once. The clonotype originates from an elderly woman with acute or convalescent COVID-19. The sequencing sample was made of peripheral blood.

Written as DNA, the CDR3 is TGTGCCAGCAGCATCCGGGACAGGGATTTACCTAACTTC. The encoded protein is CASSIRDRDLPNF. This chain connects TRBV11-2 to TRBJ1-2, with 9 positions matching TRBD1. CDR1 is SGHAT and CDR2 is FQNNGV in the germline V gene. This CDR3 comprises 13 residues.